These 29 T cell receptor beta chains were sequenced from one sample in a study of shared clonotypes between healthy human individuals. TCRdb's table, derived via immunoSEQ multiplex PCR, lists solely in-frame clones and lacks some. Counted here are more than 2 million clones, 90% to 95% occurring once; the ten biggest clones make up 0.1% to 0.15%. The sample consisted of naive CD4+ T cells sorted from blood. The subset: CD45RA+ positively selected. These receptors came from a man between 18 and 35 years old in good health.

This chain links TRBV11-2 with TRBJ2-7, with D tentatively TRBD1 (7 bases). This CDR3 spans 15 amino acids. V was shortened by 3 bases and J by 3 bases, with 15 bases between the two germline ends. Per germline, CDR1 SGHAT and CDR2 FQNNGV. CDR3 in DNA: TGTGCCAGCAGCTTTGTCCCAGGGGGACTCTACGAGCAGTACTTC. This encodes CASSFVPGGLYEQYF.

The chain couples TRBV7-2 to TRBJ2-7, with 7 bases that match TRBD2. There are 14 residues in the CDR3. J was trimmed by 7 bases and V by 1 base; bases with no gene match: 7. Germline lookup yields CDR1 SGHTA and CDR2 FQGNSA. This CDR3 reads CASSLGGSSREQYF. CDR3 sequence (DNA): TGTGCCAGCAGCTTAGGCGGGAGTTCGCGGGAGCAGTACTTC.

With regard to this clone: The same CDR3 arises from other DNA sequences in this sample as well. The rearrangement joins TRBV7-2 to TRBJ2-1; 9 bases fit TRBD2. CDR1 SGHTA and CDR2 FQGNSA come from the germline V gene. Germline trimming cut 4 bases from V and 4 bases from J; bases unmatched to any gene: 2. The CDR3 extends over 14 amino acids. CDR3 amino acids: CASSYGLAYNEQFF. CDR3 nucleotide sequence: TGTGCCAGCAGCTACGGACTAGCGTACAATGAGCAGTTCTTC.

The gene calls are TRBV4-3 and TRBJ1-3; a possible D gene is TRBD1 (5 bases). Germline CDR1 is LGHNA and CDR2 is YSLEER. Trimming shortened V by 0 bases and J by 4 bases, and 10 bases separated the two germline ends. The CDR3 runs to 15 residues. DNA of the CDR3: TGCGCCAGCAGCCAAGATTGGACATTCGGAAACACCATATATTTT. The encoded protein is CASSQDWTFGNTIYF.

The CDR3: CASSATVNTEAFF. The CDR3 DNA sequence: TGTGCCAGCAGTGCGACGGTGAACACTGAAGCTTTCTTT. This chain uses TRBV2 with TRBJ1-1; D is unresolved. V gave up 4 bases and J gave up 0 bases, with 6 bases separating them. This CDR3 contains 13 residues. Germline V gives CDR1 SNHLY, CDR2 FYNNEI.

The CDR3 spells CASSVDSGRGWELFF. The CDR3 coding sequence is TGTGCCAGCAGCGTAGATTCAGGGAGGGGCTGGGAGCTGTTTTTT. The rearrangement joins TRBV9 to TRBJ2-2, with TRBD2 identical over 7 bases. CDR3 size: 15 residues. Trimming cost V 0 bases and J 9 bases; bases outside gene matches: 8. CDR1 SGDLS and CDR2 YYNGEE come from the germline V gene.

This chain joins TRBV27 and TRBJ1-5; a possible D gene is TRBD1 (6 bases). The V end lost 4 bases, the J end lost 0 bases, and 10 bases lay between the germline ends. There are 15 residues in the CDR3. Germline values: CDR1 MNHEY, CDR2 SMNVEV (reference sequence). The CDR3 DNA reads as TGTGCCAGCAGTTCAGGGACAAATAGCAATCAGCCCCAGCATTTT. Translating gives CASSSGTNSNQPQHF.

The gene calls are TRBV6-6 and TRBJ2-7, with D uncertain. Trimming cost V 4 bases and J 3 bases, with 16 bases left between them. CDR1 MNHNY and CDR2 SVGAGI come from the germline V gene (reference sequence). The CDR3 is 15 amino acids. For the CDR3, the DNA is TGTGCCAGCAGTTCCGAGGCGCGCGGTATCTACGAGCAGTACTTC. Residues: CASSSEARGIYEQYF.

The chain is built from TRBV11-3 and TRBJ2-1, with 8 bases identical to TRBD1. Germline trimming cut 5 bases from V and 4 bases from J; bases unmatched to any gene: 7. The CDR3 has 15 residues. Germline V gives CDR1 SGHNT, CDR2 YENEEA. The CDR3 sequence: CASSESQGAYNEQFF. CDR3 sequence (DNA): TGTGCCAGCAGCGAATCCCAGGGGGCGTACAATGAGCAGTTCTTC.

Turning to this clone: Additional DNA sequences in this sample encode the identical CDR3. CDR3 in amino acids: CASSLAGSGNTIYF. As DNA, the CDR3 is TGCGCCAGCAGCTTGGCTGGGTCTGGAAACACCATATATTTT. The J gene is TRBJ1-3, the V gene TRBV5-1, with no clear D. This CDR3 region has 14 residues. Trimming left V 0 bases short and J 1 base short, with 5 bases between. Germline V lookup: CDR1 SGHRS, CDR2 YFSETQ. Based on the CDR3 plus reference TRBV5-1 and TRBJ1-3, the full variable domain is KAGVTQTPRYLIKTRGQQVTLSCSPISGHRSVSWYQQTPGQGLQFLFEYFSETQRNKGNFPGRFSGRQFSNSRSEMNVSTLELGDSALYLCASSLAGSGNTIYFGEGSWLTVV.

In its sample, this clone was seen a few times. J is TRBJ1-5 and V is TRBV19; 10 bases map to TRBD1. The junction had 3 bases not matched to a gene; V was cut back by 3 bases and J by 4 bases. The CDR3 extends over 15 amino acids. Per germline, CDR1 LNHDA and CDR2 SQIVND (reference sequence). The DNA of the CDR3 is TGTGCCAGTAGTATTACGGGACAGGGGAATCAGCCCCAGCATTTT. Translated: CASSITGQGNQPQHF.

The chain employs TRBV27 and TRBJ2-6; the D gene could be TRBD1 or TRBD2 (6 bases each). The germline gives CDR1 MNHEY, CDR2 SMNVEV (reference sequence). The germline V and J ends were trimmed by 2 bases and 3 bases, with 17 bases remaining between them. CDR3 size: 18 residues. The CDR3 DNA follows: TGTGCCAGCAGTTTAACCGGGGGCTCGCCGGTTGGGGCCAACGTCCTGACTTTC. It is translated as CASSLTGGSPVGANVLTF.

This sequence joins TRBV6-5 and TRBJ2-2; possibly TRBD1 or TRBD2 for D (5 bases each). Germline V gives CDR1 MNHEY, CDR2 SVGAGI. This CDR3 has 15 residues. Trimming left V 6 bases short and J 2 bases short, with 13 bases between. CDR3 in amino acids: CASRTGTDNTGELFF. The CDR3 DNA reads as TGTGCCAGCAGAACCGGGACCGACAACACCGGGGAGCTGTTTTTT.

The genes are TRBV25-1 and TRBJ2-1, with 12 bases matching TRBD2. The junction had 3 bases not matched to a gene; V was cut back by 5 bases and J by 7 bases. The CDR3 length is 14 residues. CDR1 and CDR2 from the germline V gene are MGHDK and SYGVNS. The CDR3 coding sequence is TGTGCCAGCAGTACTAGCGGGAGGAGTAATGAGCAGTTCTTC. It yields the protein CASSTSGRSNEQFF.

This clone was seen at least ten times. This same CDR3 is encoded by further DNA sequences in the sample. J is TRBJ1-5 and V is TRBV4-1; 9 bases agree with TRBD1. The CDR3 extends over 18 amino acids. Germline V CDR1 and CDR2: MGHRA, YSYEKL. With V trimmed by 3 bases and J by 5 bases, 14 bases remained unmatched. CDR3 bases: TGCGCCAGCAGCCATGGCCCGGGACAGGGATTAGCACATCAGCCCCAGCATTTT. It codes for CASSHGPGQGLAHQPQHF.

The chain recombines TRBV6-5 with TRBJ1-1; possible D gene TRBD1, 5 bases. This CDR3 is 13 amino acids long. V lost 7 bases to trimming and J lost 4 bases, with 13 bases between them. CDR1 is MNHEY and CDR2 is SVGAGI in the germline V gene. As DNA, the CDR3 is TGTGCCAGCACCTTCAAGGGGAGCACTGAAGCTTTCTTT. Translation: CASTFKGSTEAFF.

The CDR3: CATSRGHEKLFF. In nucleotides, the CDR3 is TGTGCCACCAGCAGAGGTCATGAAAAACTGTTTTTT. This chain joins TRBV15 and TRBJ1-4, with D uncertain. V was shortened by 1 base and J by 6 bases, with 3 bases between the two germline ends. The V gene's germline CDR1 is LNHNV and CDR2 YYDKDF (reference sequence). This CDR3 has 12 amino acids.

This chain joins TRBV10-2 and TRBJ2-7, with 8 bases that match TRBD2. The junction had 6 bases not matched to a gene; V was cut back by 4 bases and J by 4 bases. The length of the CDR3 is 14 residues. Germline V gene sequence: CDR1 WSHSY, CDR2 SAAADI. The CDR3 DNA is TGCGCCAGCAGTGTAGCGGGAATAATGTACGAGCAGTACTTC. Amino acid sequence: CASSVAGIMYEQYF.

The chain uses TRBV2 and TRBJ2-3, with 14 bases lining up with TRBD2. The V and J ends lost 5 bases and 4 bases, in that order; junction bases with no gene match: 5. The CDR3 contains 16 residues. Germline V gives CDR1 SNHLY, CDR2 FYNNEI. CDR3 in amino acids: CASSPTSGGAADTQYF. The CDR3, as DNA: TGTGCCAGCAGTCCGACTAGCGGGGGGGCGGCAGATACGCAGTATTTT.

Note on this clone: Other DNA sequences in this sample translate to the same CDR3. The chain is built from TRBV28 and TRBJ2-5; D not certain. CDR3 size: 12 residues. Per the germline V gene, CDR1 is MDHEN and CDR2 is SYDVKM. The V and J ends lost 1 base and 5 bases respectively, with 5 bases between them. The CDR3 DNA sequence: TGTGCCAGCAGTTTATTGGGGGAGACCCAGTACTTC. It codes for CASSLLGETQYF.

This rearrangement joins TRBV2 to TRBJ2-7, with 9 bases aligning to TRBD2. The V and J ends lost 7 bases and 0 bases, in that order; junction bases with no gene match: 10. Germline V gene lookup returns CDR1 SNHLY and CDR2 FYNNEI. The CDR3 extends over 16 amino acids. This CDR3 is CASKASGAKSSYEQYF. The CDR3 DNA reads TGTGCCAGCAAGGCTAGCGGGGCGAAGAGCTCCTACGAGCAGTACTTC.

This chain links TRBV5-1 with TRBJ2-2, with 9 bases aligning to TRBD2. This CDR3 contains 16 residues. In germline, CDR1 is SGHRS, CDR2 YFSETQ. The ends lost 0 bases at V and 4 bases at J; junction bases unmatched: 4. CDR3 nucleotide sequence: TGCGCCAGCAGCTTGGCTAGCGGGGCTTCCACCGGGGAGCTGTTTTTT. Translated, it gives CASSLASGASTGELFF.

V and J are TRBV7-9 and TRBJ2-1; 10 bases align to TRBD1. In germline, CDR1 is SEHNR, CDR2 FQNEAQ (reference sequence). The V gene end was trimmed by 2 bases and the J gene end by 9 bases; junction bases not matched to a gene: 7. There are 15 residues in the CDR3. The CDR3 coding sequence is TGTGCCAGCAGCTTACATTGGGACAGGGGAAGTGAGCAGTTCTTC. Translation: CASSLHWDRGSEQFF.

V and J are TRBV7-8 and TRBJ2-7; unclear D gene. V lost 8 bases and J lost 0, with 5 bases in between. This CDR3 is built from 11 residues. Germline V gives CDR1 SGHVS, CDR2 FQNEAQ. The CDR3 region has the DNA TGTGCCAGCGGGCCCTCCTACGAGCAGTACTTC. Protein product: CASGPSYEQYF.

The count of this clone is one. This rearrangement joins TRBV30 to TRBJ2-7, with TRBD1 matching 10 bases. Trimming removed 2 bases from V and 5 bases from J; junction bases left unmatched: 6. Germline V CDR1 and CDR2: GTSNPN, SVGIG (reference sequence). This CDR3 spans 14 amino acids. The chain's CDR3 is CAWSPGQGFDEQYF. CDR3 coding DNA: TGTGCCTGGAGTCCGGGACAGGGGTTCGACGAGCAGTACTTC.

The chain links TRBV4-3 to TRBJ1-6; 7 nucleotides match TRBD1. This CDR3 region has 15 residues. Germline CDR1 and CDR2: LGHNA and YSLEER. The V and J ends lost 0 bases and 9 bases, in that order; junction bases with no gene match: 5. CDR3 DNA sequence: TGCGCCAGCAGCCAAGATCGACAGGGACCTTCACCCCTCCACTTT. The encoded protein is CASSQDRQGPSPLHF.

The genes are TRBV5-8 and TRBJ2-1; TRBD2 agrees at 7 bases. CDR3 length: 15 residues. The V segment lost 1 base and the J segment 4 bases; nucleotides outside the gene matches: 5. Germline CDR1 SGHTS, CDR2 YDEGEE. CDR3 residues: CASSLFGSGYNEQFF. The CDR3 DNA follows: TGTGCCAGCAGCTTGTTTGGTAGCGGGTACAATGAGCAGTTCTTC.

J is TRBJ2-3 and V is TRBV6-1; unclear D gene. The CDR3 extends over 14 amino acids. Germline V CDR1 and CDR2: MNHNS, SASEGT. Trimming pared 5 bases from V and 2 bases from J, leaving 11 bases between. The CDR3 loop reads CASSFDQTTDTQYF. The CDR3 bases are TGTGCCAGCAGTTTTGACCAGACCACAGATACGCAGTATTTT.

The chain carries TRBV30 and TRBJ2-7; D not certain. CDR3 length: 13 amino acids. Germline V gene sequence: CDR1 GTSNPN, CDR2 SVGIG (reference sequence). Trimming cost V 0 bases and J 10 bases, with 16 bases left between them. CDR3 coding DNA: TGTGCCTGGAGTGTACGGACGGAAACCCCCCAGTACTTC. Translating gives CAWSVRTETPQYF. Complete variable domain (other parts from reference TRBV30 and TRBJ2-7): SQTIHQWPATLVQPVGSPLSLECTVEGTSNPNLYWYRQAAGRGLQLLFYSVGIGQISSEVPQNLSASRPQDRQFILSSKKLLLSDSGFYLCAWSVRTETPQYFGPGTRLTVT.